The clone carrying this T cell receptor (beta chain) turned up a few times. V dropped 8 bases and J dropped 6; count of bases not matched to a gene: 7. Germline V gene sequence: CDR1 ENHRY, CDR2 SYGVKD. This CDR3 is built from 14 residues. This entry belongs to a study of cytomegalovirus exposure and HLA in healthy donors. The PCR contained 60 Vbeta and 13 Jbeta primers. Sequencing was performed with immunoSEQ multiplex PCR; in TCRdb, only in-frame clones are kept and a portion is missing. Counted here are approximately 110,000 clones, approximately 78% occurring once; the ten biggest clones make up 8.2%.

The TCR originated in a woman between 40 and 50 years old in good health and CMV-seropositive. Sequenced material: PBMCs. The rearrangement uses TRBV10-3 and TRBJ1-2; the match to TRBD1 covers 12 bases. The CDR3 DNA is TGTGCCATCGGAACCGGGACAGGGGGCAATGGCTACACCTTC. It yields the protein CAIGTGTGGNGYTF.